This T cell receptor beta chain was obtained from a study of molecular identifiers for immune sequencing clone quantification. This clonotype was counted many times. The antigen is unknown. Naive CD8 library inputs spanned roughly 20,000 to 1,100,000 sorted cells and 10%, 30% or 50% RNA. CD8+CD4-CCR7+CD45RA+ sorting gave the naive CD8 T cells. A single record per CDR3 protein comes from TCRdb applying MiXCR to the PCR reads. The sample yields some 650,000 distinct CDR3 sequences, just under 20% seen once. Germline assignment: CDR1 SGHNT and CDR2 YYREEE (reference sequence). V was pared by 0 bases and J by 7 bases, with 8 bases between. CDR3 length: 14 residues. Study-level findings and limits: Clones above 20 RNA copies contained over 98% of effector molecules and under 1% of naive molecules. Highly expanded clones may be undercounted when identical TCR molecules share barcodes.

This sequence originates from a human donor in good health. Some libraries in this study had Jurkat cell RNA spiked in. The genes are TRBV5-4 and TRBJ1-6, with a tentative D call TRBD1 (5 bases). The sample consisted of naive CD8+ T cells from blood, with Jurkat cell RNA spiked in. Specified subset: FACS-sorted CD8+CD4-CCR7+CD45RA+ naive T cells. Here the CDR3 DNA reads TGTGCCAGCAGCTTGGGAGACAGAAATTCACCCCTCCACTTT. Translating gives CASSLGDRNSPLHF.